Below, 7 T cell receptor beta chains from the same sample are listed, as sequenced in a study of T cell responses to AZD1222 COVID-19 vaccine. Sequencing used immunoSEQ multiplex PCR; TCRdb keeps in-frame clones, though not all of them. The table shows 130,000 or so clones, with over 90% occurring only once. This material consisted of peripheral blood, taken on day 0 of AZD1222 vaccination. The receptors originated from an adult in good health.

V gene TRBV19 combines with J gene TRBJ2-1; 10 bases match TRBD1. Germline trimming cut 3 bases from V and 8 bases from J; bases unmatched to any gene: 4. The CDR3 spans 14 residues. Germline V gene lookup returns CDR1 LNHDA and CDR2 SQIVND (reference sequence). DNA for the CDR3: TGTGCCAGTAGTATCCGGACAGGGGGTCATGAGCAGTTCTTC. This encodes CASSIRTGGHEQFF. The entire variable domain, with the rest obtained from reference TRBV19 and TRBJ2-1, is as follows: DGGITQSPKYLFRKEGQNVTLSCEQNLNHDAMYWYRQDPGQGLRLIYYSQIVNDFQKGDIAEGYSVSREKKESFPLTVTSAQKNPTAFYLCASSIRTGGHEQFFGPGTRLTVL.

This chain connects TRBV14 to TRBJ2-1, with no clear D. This CDR3 is built from 17 residues. Trimming took off 7 bases at V and 0 bases at J, with 19 bases between the two ends. In germline, CDR1 is SGHDN, CDR2 FVKESK. CDR3 sequence reads: CASNIGRFTASYNEQFF. As DNA, the CDR3 is TGTGCCAGCAACATAGGTAGGTTTACGGCCTCCTACAATGAGCAGTTCTTC. The entire variable domain, with the rest obtained from reference TRBV14 and TRBJ2-1, is as follows: EAGVTQFPSHSVIEKGQTVTLRCDPISGHDNLYWYRRVMGKEIKFLLHFVKESKQDESGMPNNRFLAERTGGTYSTLKVQPAELEDSGVYFCASNIGRFTASYNEQFFGPGTRLTVL.

V and J are TRBV9 and TRBJ1-6, with 7 bases aligning to TRBD1. Looked up from germline, CDR1 is SGDLS and CDR2 is YYNGEE. V dropped 4 bases and J dropped 5; count of bases not matched to a gene: 9. The CDR3 sequence is 16 residues long. Here the CDR3 DNA reads TGTGCCAGCAGCCGTAATACCGGGACAGATAATTCACCCCTCCACTTT. Amino acid sequence: CASSRNTGTDNSPLHF.

This chain uses TRBV7-9 with TRBJ1-2, with a weak D call TRBD1 (5 bases). V gave up 4 bases and J gave up 2 bases, with 17 bases separating them. This CDR3 region has 16 residues. Germline CDR1 is SEHNR and CDR2 is FQNEAQ (reference sequence). The CDR3 coding sequence is TGTGCCAGCAGCTCTCCGGGACCGCGGGGGAACTATGGCTACACCTTC. Encoded protein: CASSSPGPRGNYGYTF.

This chain uses TRBV6-5 with TRBJ1-3; D gene uncertain. Trimming stripped 0 bases from V and 4 bases from J, with 13 bases between. Germline CDR1 is MNHEY and CDR2 is SVGAGI. The CDR3 has 16 residues. Here the CDR3 DNA reads TGTGCCAGCAGTTACTCCCTGGACGCGGGGGGAAACACCATATATTTT. Its protein product is CASSYSLDAGGNTIYF.

The chain employs TRBV11-2 and TRBJ1-6; D ambiguous. Germline assignment: CDR1 SGHAT and CDR2 FQNNGV. This CDR3 spans 14 amino acids. Trimming pared 3 bases from V and 9 bases from J, leaving 12 bases between. The CDR3 reads CASSFRGSGSPLHF. CDR3 DNA: TGTGCCAGCAGCTTCAGAGGCTCCGGTTCACCCCTCCACTTT.

V gene TRBV5-5 combines with J gene TRBJ1-6; D may be TRBD1 (6 bases). The CDR3 runs 13 residues. V was cut by 0 bases and J by 15 bases, with 13 bases left in between. Germline CDR1 and CDR2: SGHKS and YYEKEE (reference sequence). The CDR3 loop is CASSLGPQGGLHF. The DNA of the CDR3 is TGTGCCAGCAGCTTGGGGCCACAGGGTGGCCTCCACTTT.